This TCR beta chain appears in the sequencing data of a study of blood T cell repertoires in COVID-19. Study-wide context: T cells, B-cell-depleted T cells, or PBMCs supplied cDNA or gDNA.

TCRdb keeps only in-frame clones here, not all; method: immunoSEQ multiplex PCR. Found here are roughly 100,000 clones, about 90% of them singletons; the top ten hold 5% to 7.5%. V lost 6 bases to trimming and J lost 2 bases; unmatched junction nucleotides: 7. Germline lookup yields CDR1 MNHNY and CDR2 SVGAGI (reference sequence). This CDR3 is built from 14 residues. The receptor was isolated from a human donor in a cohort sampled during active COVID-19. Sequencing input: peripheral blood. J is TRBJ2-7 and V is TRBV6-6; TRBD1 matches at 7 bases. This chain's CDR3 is CASSTGTEAYEQYF. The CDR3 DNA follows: TGTGCCAGCAGCACCGGGACAGAAGCCTACGAGCAGTACTTC.